A single sample is the source of the 3 T cell receptor beta chains below, sequenced in a study of blood T cell repertoires in COVID-19. Libraries were prepared by immunoSEQ multiplex PCR; TCRdb keeps only in-frame clonotypes and omits some of them. The sample lists some 150,000 clones; approximately 87% were seen once. Specimen: peripheral blood. These receptors were taken from a man aged 45-60 years with active COVID-19.

This rearrangement joins TRBV7-2 to TRBJ1-1; the match to TRBD1 covers 7 bases. CDR1 is SGHTA and CDR2 is FQGNSA in the germline V gene. The V and J ends lost 5 bases and 5 bases, in that order; junction bases with no gene match: 8. The CDR3 runs to 14 residues. CDR3 DNA: TGTGCCAGCAGCACGCGACAGGGAGGTACTGAAGCTTTCTTT. It encodes CASSTRQGGTEAFF. Using reference TRBV7-2 and TRBJ1-1 for the parts outside the CDR3, the full variable domain is GAGVSQSPSNKVTEKGKDVELRCDPISGHTALYWYRQSLGQGLEFLIYFQGNSAPDKSGLPSDRFSAERTGGSVSTLTIQRTQQEDSAVYLCASSTRQGGTEAFFGQGTRLTVV.

This chain uses TRBV5-1 with TRBJ2-5; 11 positions agree with TRBD2. CDR3 length: 16 amino acids. The junction had 7 bases not matched to a gene; V was cut back by 4 bases and J by 2 bases. The germline CDR1 and CDR2 sequences are SGHRS and YFSETQ. DNA for the CDR3: TGCGCCAGCAGCCGACTAGCGGGGAACTCACAAGAGACCCAGTACTTC. Protein product: CASSRLAGNSQETQYF. Drawing the rest from reference TRBV5-1 and TRBJ2-5, the complete variable domain is KAGVTQTPRYLIKTRGQQVTLSCSPISGHRSVSWYQQTPGQGLQFLFEYFSETQRNKGNFPGRFSGRQFSNSRSEMNVSTLELGDSALYLCASSRLAGNSQETQYFGPGTRLLVL.

DNA of the CDR3: TGTGCCAGTATCGACTCGTCTGAAGCTTTCTTT. Its protein is CASIDSSEAFF. The chain joins TRBV19 to TRBJ1-1; D unclear. This CDR3 has 11 amino acids. The V gene's germline CDR1 is LNHDA and CDR2 SQIVND (reference sequence). Trimming pared 7 bases from V and 6 bases from J, leaving 9 bases between.